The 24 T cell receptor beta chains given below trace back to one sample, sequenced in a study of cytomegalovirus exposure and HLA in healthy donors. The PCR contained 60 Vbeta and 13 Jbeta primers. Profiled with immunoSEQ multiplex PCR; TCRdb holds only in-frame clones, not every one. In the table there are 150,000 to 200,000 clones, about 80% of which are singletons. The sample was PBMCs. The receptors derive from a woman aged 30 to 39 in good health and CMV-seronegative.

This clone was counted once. DNA of the CDR3: TGTGCCAGCAGCTTAGCTAGAGAAGTTGAGCAGTTCTTC. The encoded protein is CASSLAREVEQFF. The genes are TRBV7-8 and TRBJ2-1, with D unresolved. The length of the CDR3 is 13 residues. Trimming pared 0 bases from V and 9 bases from J, leaving 9 bases between. The V gene's germline CDR1 is SGHVS and CDR2 FQNEAQ.

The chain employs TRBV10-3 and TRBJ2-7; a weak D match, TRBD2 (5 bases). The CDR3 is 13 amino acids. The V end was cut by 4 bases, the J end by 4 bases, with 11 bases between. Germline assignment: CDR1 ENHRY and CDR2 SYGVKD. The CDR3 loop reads CAISGGATYEQYF. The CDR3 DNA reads TGTGCCATCAGTGGGGGAGCCACTTACGAGCAGTACTTC.

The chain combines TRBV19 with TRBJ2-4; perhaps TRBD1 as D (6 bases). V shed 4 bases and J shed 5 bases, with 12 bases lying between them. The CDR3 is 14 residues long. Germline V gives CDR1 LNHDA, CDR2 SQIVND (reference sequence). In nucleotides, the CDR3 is TGTGCCAGTAGTACGACAGGTGGGCAAAACATTCAGTACTTC. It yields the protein CASSTTGGQNIQYF.

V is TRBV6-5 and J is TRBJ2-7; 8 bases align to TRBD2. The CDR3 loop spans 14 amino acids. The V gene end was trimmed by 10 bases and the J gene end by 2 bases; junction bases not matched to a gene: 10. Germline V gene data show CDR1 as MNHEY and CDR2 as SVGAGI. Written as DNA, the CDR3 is TGTGCCACCAGGCGGGGGGCCCCCCCCTACGAGCAGTACTTC. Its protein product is CATRRGAPPYEQYF.

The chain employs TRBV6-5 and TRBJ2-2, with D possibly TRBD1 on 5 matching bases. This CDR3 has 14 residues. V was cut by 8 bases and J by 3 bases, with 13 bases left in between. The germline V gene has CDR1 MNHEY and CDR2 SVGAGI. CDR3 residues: CASFGRVHTGELFF. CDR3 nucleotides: TGTGCCAGCTTTGGCAGGGTTCACACCGGGGAGCTGTTTTTT.

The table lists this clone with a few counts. The CDR3 reads CASSLGQGFLNTEAFF. For the CDR3, the DNA is TGTGCCAGCAGTTTGGGACAGGGGTTCTTGAACACTGAAGCTTTCTTT. V and J are TRBV28 and TRBJ1-1, with TRBD1 identical over 10 bases. V trimming: 3 bases; J trimming: 0 bases; junction bases outside the gene matches: 4. Germline loops: CDR1 MDHEN, CDR2 SYDVKM. The CDR3 contains 16 residues. Full variable domain (remainder filled in from reference TRBV28 and TRBJ1-1): DVKVTQSSRYLVKRTGEKVFLECVQDMDHENMFWYRQDPGLGLRLIYFSYDVKMKEKGDIPEGYSVSREKKERFSLILESASTNQTSMYLCASSLGQGFLNTEAFFGQGTRLTVV.

CDR3 bases: TGTGCCAGTACCATCGGGCTAGCGGGAGGGAGGGACACCGGGGAGCTGTTTTTT. As protein: CASTIGLAGGRDTGELFF. The chain couples TRBV19 to TRBJ2-2, with TRBD2 matching over 12 bases. Trimming removed 7 bases from V and 3 bases from J; junction bases left unmatched: 12. Germline V lookup: CDR1 LNHDA, CDR2 SQIVND (reference sequence). The CDR3 extends over 18 amino acids.

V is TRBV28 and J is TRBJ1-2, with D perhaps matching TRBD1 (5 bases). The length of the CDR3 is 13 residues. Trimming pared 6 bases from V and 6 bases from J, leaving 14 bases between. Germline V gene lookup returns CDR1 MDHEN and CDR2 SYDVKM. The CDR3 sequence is CASRRGVRDGYTF. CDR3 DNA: TGTGCCAGCAGGCGGGGGGTAAGGGATGGCTACACCTTC.

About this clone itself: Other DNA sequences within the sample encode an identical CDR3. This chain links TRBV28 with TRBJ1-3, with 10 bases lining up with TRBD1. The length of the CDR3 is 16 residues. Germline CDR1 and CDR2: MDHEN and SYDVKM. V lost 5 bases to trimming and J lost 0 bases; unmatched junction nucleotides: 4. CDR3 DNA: TGTGCCAGCAGTCTGGGACAGGGGAGCTCTGGAAACACCATATATTTT. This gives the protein CASSLGQGSSGNTIYF. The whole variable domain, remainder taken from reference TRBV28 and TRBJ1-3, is DVKVTQSSRYLVKRTGEKVFLECVQDMDHENMFWYRQDPGLGLRLIYFSYDVKMKEKGDIPEGYSVSREKKERFSLILESASTNQTSMYLCASSLGQGSSGNTIYFGEGSWLTVV.

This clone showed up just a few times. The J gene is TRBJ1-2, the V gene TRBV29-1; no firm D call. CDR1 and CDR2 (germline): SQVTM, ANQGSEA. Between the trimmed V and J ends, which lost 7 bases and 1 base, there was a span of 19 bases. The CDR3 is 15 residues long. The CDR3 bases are TGCAGCGCCGACTATAATACCGGGCATAACTATGGCTACACCTTC. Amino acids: CSADYNTGHNYGYTF.

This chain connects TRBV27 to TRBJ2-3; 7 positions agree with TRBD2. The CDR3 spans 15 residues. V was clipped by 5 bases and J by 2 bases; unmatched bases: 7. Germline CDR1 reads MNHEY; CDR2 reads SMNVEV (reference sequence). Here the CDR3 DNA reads TGTGCCAGCAGTCCCGGCGGGGGTCTCACAGATACGCAGTATTTT. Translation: CASSPGGGLTDTQYF.

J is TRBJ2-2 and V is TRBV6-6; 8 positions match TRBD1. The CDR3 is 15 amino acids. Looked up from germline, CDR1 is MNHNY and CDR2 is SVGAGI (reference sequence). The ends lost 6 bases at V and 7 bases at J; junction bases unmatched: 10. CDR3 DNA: TGTGCCAGCAGCCAGGGGCAGGGGGCGGGCGGGGAGCTGTTTTTT. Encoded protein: CASSQGQGAGGELFF.

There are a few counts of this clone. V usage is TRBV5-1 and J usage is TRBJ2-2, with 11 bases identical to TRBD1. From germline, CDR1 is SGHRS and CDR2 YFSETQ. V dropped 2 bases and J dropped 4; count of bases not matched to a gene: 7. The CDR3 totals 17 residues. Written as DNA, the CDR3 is TGCGCCAGCAGCTTATCCCCTGGGACAGGGGGCACCGGGGAGCTGTTTTTT. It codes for CASSLSPGTGGTGELFF. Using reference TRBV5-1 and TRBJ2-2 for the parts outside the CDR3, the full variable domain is KAGVTQTPRYLIKTRGQQVTLSCSPISGHRSVSWYQQTPGQGLQFLFEYFSETQRNKGNFPGRFSGRQFSNSRSEMNVSTLELGDSALYLCASSLSPGTGGTGELFFGEGSRLTVL.

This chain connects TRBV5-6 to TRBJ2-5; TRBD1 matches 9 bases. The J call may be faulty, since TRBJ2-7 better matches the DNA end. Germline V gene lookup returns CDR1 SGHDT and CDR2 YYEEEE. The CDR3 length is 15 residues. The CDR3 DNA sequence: TGTGCCAGCAGCTTGCTCGGGACAGGGAACTACGAGCAGTACTTC. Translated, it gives CASSLLGTGNYEQYF.

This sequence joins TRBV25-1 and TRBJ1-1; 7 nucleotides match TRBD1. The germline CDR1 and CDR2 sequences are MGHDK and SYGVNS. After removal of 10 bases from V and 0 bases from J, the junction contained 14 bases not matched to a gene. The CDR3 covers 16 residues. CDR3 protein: CATSDLSGTVNTEAFF. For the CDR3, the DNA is TGTGCCACCTCAGACCTCTCCGGGACAGTGAACACTGAAGCTTTCTTT.

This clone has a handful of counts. DNA for the CDR3: TGTGCCAGCAGTGTGAAGGGGAACACCATATATTTT. This encodes CASSVKGNTIYF. The V gene is TRBV6-1, the J gene TRBJ1-3; D might be TRBD1 (5 bases). V lost 4 bases and J 7 bases, leaving 8 bases between the germline ends. The germline CDR1 and CDR2 sequences are MNHNS and SASEGT. The CDR3 consists of 12 residues.

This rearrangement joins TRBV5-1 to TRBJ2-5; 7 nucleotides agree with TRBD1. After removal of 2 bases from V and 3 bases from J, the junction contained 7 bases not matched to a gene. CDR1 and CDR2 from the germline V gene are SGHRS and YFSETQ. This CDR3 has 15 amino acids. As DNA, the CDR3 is TGCGCCAGCAGCTTCCGCGGACAGGTTGAAGAGACCCAGTACTTC. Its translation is CASSFRGQVEETQYF.

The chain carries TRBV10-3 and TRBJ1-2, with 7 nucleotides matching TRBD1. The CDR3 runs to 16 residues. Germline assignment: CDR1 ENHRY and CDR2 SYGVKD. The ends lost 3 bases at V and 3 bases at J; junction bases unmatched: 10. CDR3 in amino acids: CAISEPPGRGDYGYTF. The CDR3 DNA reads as TGTGCCATCAGTGAACCCCCCGGCAGGGGGGACTATGGCTACACCTTC.

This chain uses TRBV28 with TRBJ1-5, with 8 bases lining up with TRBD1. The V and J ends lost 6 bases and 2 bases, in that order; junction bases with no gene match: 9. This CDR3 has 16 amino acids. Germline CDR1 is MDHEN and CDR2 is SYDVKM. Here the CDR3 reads CASRTQGAPGNQPQHF. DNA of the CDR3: TGTGCCAGCAGGACTCAGGGGGCGCCGGGCAATCAGCCCCAGCATTTT.

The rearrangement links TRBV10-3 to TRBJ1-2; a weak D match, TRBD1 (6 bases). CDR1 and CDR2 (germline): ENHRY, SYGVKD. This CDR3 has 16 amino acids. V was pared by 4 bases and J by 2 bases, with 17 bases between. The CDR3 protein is CAISATPGQRNYGYTF. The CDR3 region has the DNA TGTGCCATCAGTGCCACCCCCGGACAGCGCAACTATGGCTACACCTTC.

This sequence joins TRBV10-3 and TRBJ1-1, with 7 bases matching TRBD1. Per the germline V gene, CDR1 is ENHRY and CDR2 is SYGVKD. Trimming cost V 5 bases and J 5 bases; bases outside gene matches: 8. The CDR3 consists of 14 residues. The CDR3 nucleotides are TGTGCCATCAGTCGGGACAGCGAGGGGACTGAAGCTTTCTTT. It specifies CAISRDSEGTEAFF.

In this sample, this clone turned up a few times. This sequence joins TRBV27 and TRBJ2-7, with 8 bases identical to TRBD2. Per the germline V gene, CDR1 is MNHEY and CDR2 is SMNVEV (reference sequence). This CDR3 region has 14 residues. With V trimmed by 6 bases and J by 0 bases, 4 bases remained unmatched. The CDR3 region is CASRHGGASYEQYF. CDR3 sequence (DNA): TGTGCCAGCAGACACGGGGGGGCCTCCTACGAGCAGTACTTC.

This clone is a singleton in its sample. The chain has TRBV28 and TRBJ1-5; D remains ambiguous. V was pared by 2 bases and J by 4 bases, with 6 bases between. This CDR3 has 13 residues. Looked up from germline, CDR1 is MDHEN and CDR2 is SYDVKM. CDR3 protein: CASSLPGNQPQHF. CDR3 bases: TGTGCCAGCAGTTTACCGGGTAATCAGCCCCAGCATTTT.

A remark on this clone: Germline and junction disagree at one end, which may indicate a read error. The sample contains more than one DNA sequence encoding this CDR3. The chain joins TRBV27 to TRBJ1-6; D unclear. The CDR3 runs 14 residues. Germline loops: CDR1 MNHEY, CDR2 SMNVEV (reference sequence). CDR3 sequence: CASSLGSYNSPLHF. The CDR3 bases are TGCGCCAGCAGTTTAGGTAGTTATAATTCACCCCTCCACTTT.